The present TCR beta chain was sequenced within a study of regulatory T cells in long-lasting Graves disease. Overall study results and limits: Favored gene segments in persistent disease were TRBV28, TRBJ1-2 and TRBJ2-5.

This clonotype was detected only a few times. Antigen specificity is unknown. Time point here: newly diagnosed GD, antithyroid drugs for less than 3 months. PBMC-extracted RNA yielded the TCR library. Patients came through an endocrinology department, and that department was in Xi'an, China. Between the trimmed V and J ends, which lost 3 bases and 6 bases, there was a span of 10 bases. In germline, CDR1 is SGHRS, CDR2 YFSETQ. The CDR3 loop spans 12 amino acids. Building the TCR beta libraries relied on iRepertoire HTBI primers, and CDR3 regions underwent Arm-PCR. TCRdb reprocessed the multiplex PCR reads with MiXCR, giving one entry per CDR3 protein. This sample has some 500,000 distinct CDR3 sequences, with about 16% found just once. Another study also made use of these data, one on T cells in Graves' hyperthyroidism and ophthalmopathy. From that paper: Hyperthyroidism of Graves' type that showed no ophthalmopathy progression within 18 months was stable.

The V call is TRBV5-1, the J call TRBJ2-7; D call uncertain. The sample was peripheral blood mononuclear cells (PBMCs), taken at new diagnosis, from a patient treated with antithyroid drugs. The clonotype originates from a woman aged 40-65 years with Graves disease. The CDR3: CASSSLETEQYF. Here the CDR3 DNA reads TGCGCCAGCAGCTCCCTGGAGACCGAGCAGTACTTC.